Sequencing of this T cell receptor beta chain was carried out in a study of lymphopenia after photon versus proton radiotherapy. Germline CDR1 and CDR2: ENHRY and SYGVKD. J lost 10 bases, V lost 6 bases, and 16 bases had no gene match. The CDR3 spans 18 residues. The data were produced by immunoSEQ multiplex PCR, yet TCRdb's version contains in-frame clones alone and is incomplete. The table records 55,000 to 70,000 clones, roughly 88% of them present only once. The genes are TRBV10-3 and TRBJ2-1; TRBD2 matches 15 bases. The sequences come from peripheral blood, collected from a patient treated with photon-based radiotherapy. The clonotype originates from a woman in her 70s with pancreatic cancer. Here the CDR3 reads CAIRPSRGGTSGRLEQFF. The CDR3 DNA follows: TGTGCCATCAGGCCGTCGAGGGGGGGGACTAGCGGGAGGTTGGAGCAGTTCTTC.